This T cell receptor (beta chain) was captured by sequencing in a study of blood T cell repertoires in COVID-19. Overall study context: There were acute and convalescent COVID-19 samples, and they came from the United States, Italy and Spain. T cells, B-cell-depleted T cells, or PBMCs supplied cDNA or gDNA.

This study enrolled people aged roughly 18 to 89 from around 26 US geographic areas. Either two negative PCRs, clearance, or symptom resolution qualified Cohort 3 donors as recovered. Only in-frame clones appear in the TCRdb table, and some are missing; sequencing was by immunoSEQ multiplex PCR. The sample carries over 250,000 clones, about 90% recorded once. V was trimmed by 5 bases and J by 6 bases, leaving 13 bases between them. In germline, CDR1 is SEHNR, CDR2 FQNEAQ (reference sequence). This CDR3 comprises 13 residues. The source material was PBMCs or T cells enriched from blood (not recorded which). The chain employs TRBV7-9 and TRBJ1-2, with no clear D. The TCR was taken from a woman aged 55-75 years who had recovered from COVID-19. CDR3 DNA: TGTGCCAGCAGCCGGCGTCTGGAGAATGGCTACACCTTC. It is translated as CASSRRLENGYTF.